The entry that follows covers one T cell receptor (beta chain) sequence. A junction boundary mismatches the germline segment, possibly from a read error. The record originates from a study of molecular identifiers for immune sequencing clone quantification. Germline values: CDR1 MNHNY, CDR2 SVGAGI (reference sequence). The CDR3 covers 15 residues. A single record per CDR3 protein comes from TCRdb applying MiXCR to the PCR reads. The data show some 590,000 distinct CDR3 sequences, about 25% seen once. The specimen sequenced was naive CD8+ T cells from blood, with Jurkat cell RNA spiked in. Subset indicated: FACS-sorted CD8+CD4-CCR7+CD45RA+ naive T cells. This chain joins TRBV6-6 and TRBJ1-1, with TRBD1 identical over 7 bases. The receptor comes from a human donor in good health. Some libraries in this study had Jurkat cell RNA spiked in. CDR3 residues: CASGYLSRGQTEAFF. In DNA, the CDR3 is TGTGCCAGCGGTTATTTGTCGAGGGGGCAGACTGAAGCTTTCTTT.